A single sample gave rise to the 29 T cell receptor beta chains below, sequenced in a study of STAT5B mutations in CD4+ large granular lymphocyte leukemia. This table comes from immunoSEQ multiplex PCR, and its TCRdb copy is limited to in-frame clones, with some not included. The table has approximately 31,000 clones, approximately 70% seen once; the top ten hold roughly 2%. The sequencing sample was made of CD4+ T cells from blood buffy coats. These receptors were obtained from a human donor in good health.

CDR3 coding DNA: TGTGCCAGCAGGAGTTCGTGGACAGGGGGCAATCAGCCCCAGCATTTT. Its protein product is CASRSSWTGGNQPQHF. The chain recombines TRBV2 with TRBJ1-5, with 9 bases lining up with TRBD1. The V gene's germline CDR1 is SNHLY and CDR2 FYNNEI. Germline trimming cut 6 bases from V and 2 bases from J; bases unmatched to any gene: 8. This CDR3 is 16 amino acids long.

The chain uses TRBV10-3 and TRBJ2-3, with 9 bases matching TRBD2. The CDR3 sequence is 15 residues long. Germline CDR1 reads ENHRY; CDR2 reads SYGVKD. V was pared by 3 bases and J by 1 base, with 2 bases of the junction left unmatched. The CDR3 sequence: CAISDSGGRTDTQYF. CDR3 sequence (DNA): TGTGCCATCAGTGACAGCGGGGGGCGCACAGATACGCAGTATTTT.

This chain connects TRBV6-5 to TRBJ1-2, with D perhaps matching TRBD1 (5 bases). Trimming shortened V by 0 bases and J by 3 bases, and 14 bases separated the two germline ends. CDR3 length equals 16 residues. The germline CDR1 and CDR2 sequences are MNHEY and SVGAGI. This CDR3 is CASSYSMRRADYGYTF. The DNA for the CDR3 is TGTGCCAGCAGTTACTCGATGCGCAGGGCGGACTATGGCTACACCTTC.

The chain joins TRBV27 to TRBJ2-7, with D unresolved. Germline V CDR1 and CDR2: MNHEY, SMNVEV (reference sequence). V dropped 6 bases and J dropped 4 bases, with 13 bases sitting between them. This CDR3 is built from 13 residues. The CDR3 is CASSRRSDYEQYF. The CDR3 DNA sequence: TGTGCCAGCAGCCGTAGGAGCGATTACGAGCAGTACTTC.

The V and J genes are TRBV27 and TRBJ2-7; D not resolved. The CDR3 runs to 13 residues. Trimming removed 5 bases at V and 9 bases at J, with 17 bases between. Germline CDR1 is MNHEY and CDR2 is SMNVEV (reference sequence). CDR3 amino acids: CASSTWATSGQYF. The DNA of the CDR3 is TGTGCCAGCAGTACCTGGGCCACCTCCGGGCAGTACTTC.

The chain joins TRBV7-2 to TRBJ1-1; maybe TRBD1 (5 bases). The CDR3 runs to 15 residues. Trimming took off 5 bases at V and 2 bases at J, with 15 bases between the two ends. In germline, CDR1 is SGHTA, CDR2 FQGNSA. CDR3 bases: TGTGCCAGCAGCCTCCTCCGGGGGGGAAACACTGAAGCTTTCTTT. As protein: CASSLLRGGNTEAFF.

This chain joins TRBV5-6 and TRBJ2-5, with 10 bases aligning to TRBD1. Germline assignment: CDR1 SGHDT and CDR2 YYEEEE. The CDR3 length is 15 residues. The ends lost 2 bases at V and 5 bases at J; junction bases unmatched: 6. CDR3 coding DNA: TGTGCCAGCAGCTTTCGGGACAGGGGAACGGAGACCCAGTACTTC. This codes for CASSFRDRGTETQYF. Full variable domain (missing parts from reference TRBV5-6 and TRBJ2-5): DAGVTQSPTHLIKTRGQQVTLRCSPKSGHDTVSWYQQALGQGPQFIFQYYEEEERQRGNFPDRFSGHQFPNYSSELNVNALLLGDSALYLCASSFRDRGTETQYFGPGTRLLVL.

CDR3 in DNA: TGCGCCAGCAGCCAACACGTAGCGGAAAGAAGCACAGATACGCAGTATTTT. Translated: CASSQHVAERSTDTQYF. J is TRBJ2-3 and V is TRBV4-1; D possibly corresponds to TRBD2 (6 bases). CDR3 size: 17 residues. Deletions cut 2 bases from V and 0 bases from J, with 15 bases between. From germline, CDR1 is MGHRA and CDR2 YSYEKL.

V is TRBV29-1 and J is TRBJ2-1, with 12 bases matching TRBD1. J gave up 8 bases and V 6 bases, and 2 bases lay outside the gene matches. CDR3 length: 12 amino acids. CDR1 is SQVTM, CDR2 ANQGSEA, per germline. The CDR3 here is CSVGQGADEQFF. The CDR3 nucleotides are TGCAGCGTGGGACAGGGGGCCGATGAGCAGTTCTTC.

The chain has TRBV19 and TRBJ2-3; D not resolved. V lost 5 bases to trimming and J lost 1 base, with 10 bases between them. Per germline, CDR1 LNHDA and CDR2 SQIVND (reference sequence). The CDR3 totals 14 residues. DNA of the CDR3: TGTGCCAGTAGTGCAGGTCCCCGCACAGATACGCAGTATTTT. The encoded protein is CASSAGPRTDTQYF.

This clone was counted a single time. The chain couples TRBV2 to TRBJ2-2; D may correspond to TRBD1 or TRBD2 (6 bases each). V lost 8 bases and J 5 bases, leaving 12 bases between the germline ends. CDR3 length: 13 residues. Germline CDR1 SNHLY, CDR2 FYNNEI. The CDR3 nucleotides are TGTGCCAGCTCTTGGGGGGCTACCGGGGAGCTGTTTTTT. Its protein is CASSWGATGELFF.

This clone turned up a few times. The CDR3 bases are TGTGCCATCAGTGTGCTACAGGGGGCGGAGGGCTACACCTTC. Protein product: CAISVLQGAEGYTF. The V call is TRBV10-3, the J call TRBJ1-2; the match to TRBD1 covers 9 bases. V dropped 4 bases and J dropped 8; count of bases not matched to a gene: 8. The CDR3 runs 14 residues. CDR1 ENHRY and CDR2 SYGVKD come from the germline V gene.

The J gene is TRBJ2-7, the V gene TRBV13, with D unresolved. CDR1 and CDR2 (germline): PRHDT, FYEKMQ (reference sequence). This CDR3 has 13 residues. The ends were cut back, 1 base at V and 2 bases at J, with 6 bases in the middle. The CDR3: CASSLAVTYEQYF. As DNA, the CDR3 is TGTGCCAGCAGCTTAGCGGTAACCTACGAGCAGTACTTC.

This clone has only one observation. V usage is TRBV5-4 and J usage is TRBJ1-3; D is undetermined. Germline V gene data show CDR1 as SGHNT and CDR2 as YYREEE (reference sequence). This CDR3 has 14 amino acids. With 4 bases removed from V and 4 bases from J, the gap between germline ends came to 12 bases. The CDR3 here is CASSAPGQGNTIYF. CDR3 in DNA: TGTGCCAGCAGCGCACCGGGTCAGGGAAACACCATATATTTT.

About this clone itself: The junction shows a germline mismatch at one end, possibly a read error. The V gene is TRBV11-2, the J gene TRBJ1-2; no firm D call. Germline V gives CDR1 SGHAT, CDR2 FQNNGV. There are 13 residues in the CDR3. CDR3 amino acids: CASSLDQSGEALF. The CDR3 bases are TGTGCCAGCAGCTTAGATCAATCCGGGGAAGCACTCTTC.

The chain uses TRBV5-4 and TRBJ2-7; 7 bases are a match to TRBD2. Germline loops: CDR1 SGHNT, CDR2 YYREEE (reference sequence). Germline trimming cut 1 base from V and 5 bases from J; bases unmatched to any gene: 9. This CDR3 region has 15 residues. The CDR3 protein is CASSLSGQGGHEQYF. The DNA for the CDR3 is TGTGCCAGCAGCTTGTCTGGGCAGGGAGGGCACGAGCAGTACTTC.

V and J are TRBV30 and TRBJ2-7; D ambiguous. The V end was cut by 2 bases, the J end by 2 bases, with 7 bases between. The CDR3 loop spans 12 amino acids. The germline CDR1 and CDR2 sequences are GTSNPN and SVGIG (reference sequence). This CDR3 is CAWSITTYEQYF. DNA for the CDR3: TGTGCCTGGAGTATTACCACCTACGAGCAGTACTTC.

The CDR3 nucleotides are TGTGCCAGCAGCCCAGGGAGTGGGGCAGATACGCAGTATTTT. It specifies CASSPGSGADTQYF. This chain uses TRBV5-5 with TRBJ2-3; D is possibly TRBD1 or TRBD2 (5 bases each). V shed 4 bases and J shed 4 bases, with 13 bases lying between them. Germline loops: CDR1 SGHKS, CDR2 YYEKEE (reference sequence). The CDR3 spans 14 residues.

This sequence joins TRBV30 and TRBJ1-6; D remains ambiguous. V lost 0 bases and J 3 bases, leaving 9 bases between the germline ends. The CDR3 spans 15 residues. The germline CDR1 and CDR2 sequences are GTSNPN and SVGIG (reference sequence). CDR3 loop: CAWSVIVLYNSPLHF. DNA for the CDR3: TGTGCCTGGAGTGTGATAGTTCTCTATAATTCACCCCTCCACTTT.

This chain joins TRBV4-1 and TRBJ2-5; D gene ambiguous. Between the trimmed V and J ends, which lost 3 bases and 3 bases, there was a span of 14 bases. The length of the CDR3 is 15 residues. From germline, CDR1 is MGHRA and CDR2 YSYEKL. CDR3 residues: CASSHHGVREETQYF. The CDR3 DNA reads as TGCGCCAGCAGCCACCACGGTGTAAGAGAAGAGACCCAGTACTTC.

This clone appeared once. The J gene is TRBJ1-5, the V gene TRBV30; D unresolved. The ends were cut back, 3 bases at V and 0 bases at J, with 9 bases in the middle. The V gene's germline CDR1 is GTSNPN and CDR2 SVGIG (reference sequence). There are 14 residues in the CDR3. CDR3 in DNA: TGTGCCTGGAGGGCCGGAAATAGCAATCAGCCCCAGCATTTT. As protein: CAWRAGNSNQPQHF. Together with reference TRBV30 and TRBJ1-5, the CDR3 gives the full variable domain: SQTIHQWPATLVQPVGSPLSLECTVEGTSNPNLYWYRQAAGRGLQLLFYSVGIGQISSEVPQNLSASRPQDRQFILSSKKLLLSDSGFYLCAWRAGNSNQPQHFGDGTRLSIL.

The V gene is TRBV10-3, the J gene TRBJ2-5; D possibly corresponds to TRBD2 (5 bases). Germline CDR1 ENHRY, CDR2 SYGVKD. CDR3 length: 11 amino acids. Trimming took off 8 bases at V and 4 bases at J, with 8 bases between the two ends. The chain's CDR3 is CAIGEIETQYF. CDR3 bases: TGTGCCATCGGGGAGATAGAGACCCAGTACTTC.

This clone was counted a few times. The V and J genes are TRBV10-3 and TRBJ1-5; D remains ambiguous. Germline V CDR1 and CDR2: ENHRY, SYGVKD. This CDR3 contains 15 residues. Trimming left V 4 bases short and J 5 bases short, with 15 bases between. The CDR3 sequence is CAISVTGIGDQPQHF. The CDR3 DNA follows: TGTGCCATCAGTGTCACGGGTATAGGAGATCAGCCCCAGCATTTT.

This rearrangement joins TRBV6-5 to TRBJ2-2; 7 bases are shared with TRBD1. This CDR3 comprises 16 residues. The J segment lost 0 bases and the V segment lost 2 bases, leaving 3 bases of the junction unmatched. Germline V gene data show CDR1 as MNHEY and CDR2 as SVGAGI. This chain's CDR3 is CASSYRQGANTGELFF. In DNA, the CDR3 is TGTGCCAGCAGTTACCGACAGGGAGCGAACACCGGGGAGCTGTTTTTT.

The chain has TRBV4-1 and TRBJ2-7; 10 bases match TRBD2. The CDR3 is made up of 15 amino acids. With V trimmed by 3 bases and J by 3 bases, 5 bases remained unmatched. CDR1 MGHRA and CDR2 YSYEKL come from the germline V gene. This CDR3 is CASSHLAGAHYEQYF. CDR3 bases: TGCGCCAGCAGCCACCTAGCGGGGGCCCACTACGAGCAGTACTTC.

V is TRBV10-3 and J is TRBJ2-3; D is uncertain. The CDR3 has 15 residues. Trimming stripped 0 bases from V and 2 bases from J, with 9 bases between. Germline CDR1 reads ENHRY; CDR2 reads SYGVKD. CDR3 residues: CAISESADLTDTQYF. The CDR3 DNA sequence: TGTGCCATCAGTGAGTCTGCAGACCTCACAGATACGCAGTATTTT.

This clone was recorded only once. The CDR3 region is CASSLGYGGSGDTQYF. The CDR3 nucleotides are TGCGCCAGCAGCTTGGGTTACGGGGGGTCAGGAGATACGCAGTATTTT. V and J are TRBV5-1 and TRBJ2-3; 7 bases align to TRBD2. The CDR3 length is 16 residues. Trimming removed 0 bases from V and 5 bases from J; junction bases left unmatched: 9. Per the germline V gene, CDR1 is SGHRS and CDR2 is YFSETQ.

The rearrangement uses TRBV19 and TRBJ2-5, with 13 bases identical to TRBD2. This CDR3 region has 21 residues. Germline V gene sequence: CDR1 LNHDA, CDR2 SQIVND (reference sequence). V was pared by 2 bases and J by 2 bases, with 17 bases of the junction left unmatched. The CDR3 is CASSILAVGTSGVPLQETQYF. CDR3 coding DNA: TGTGCCAGTAGTATACTAGCAGTTGGGACTAGCGGGGTACCACTTCAAGAGACCCAGTACTTC.

CDR3: CASSRGQGVDPYGYTF. CDR3 coding DNA: TGTGCCAGCAGCCGCGGACAGGGGGTTGATCCCTATGGCTACACCTTC. The chain employs TRBV7-2 and TRBJ1-2; 10 nucleotides match TRBD1. Germline V CDR1 and CDR2: SGHTA, FQGNSA. The CDR3 length is 16 residues. With 5 bases clipped from V and 4 bases from J, the junction kept 10 bases outside the gene matches. The variable domain in full, with the rest retrieved from reference TRBV7-2 and TRBJ1-2, is GAGVSQSPSNKVTEKGKDVELRCDPISGHTALYWYRQSLGQGLEFLIYFQGNSAPDKSGLPSDRFSAERTGGSVSTLTIQRTQQEDSAVYLCASSRGQGVDPYGYTFGSGTRLTVV.